This T cell receptor beta chain was sequenced in a study of beta chain features in type 1 diabetes. This CDR3 comprises 15 residues. CDR1 is MNHEY and CDR2 is SMNVEV in the germline V gene (reference sequence). V was clipped by 4 bases and J by 6 bases; unmatched bases: 5. TCRB transcripts that were expressed got sequenced, as all of the isolated RNA had been reverse transcribed. Here immunoSEQ multiplex PCR was the method, and the copy in TCRdb shows in-frame clones only, minus some. The table includes more than 300,000 clones, around 12% detected once. This sequence originates from a man between 18 and 35 years old in good health. The sequenced material came from naive CD4+ T cells from blood. The chain recombines TRBV27 with TRBJ2-2, with 10 bases identical to TRBD2. The CDR3 bases are TGTGCCAGCAGTTCCAGCGGGAGGGCCCCCGGGGAGCTGTTTTTT. Its translation is CASSSSGRAPGELFF.